The 31 T cell receptor beta chains below all came from one sample that was sequenced in a study of blood T cell repertoires in COVID-19. Data came from immunoSEQ multiplex PCR; TCRdb stores just in-frame clones and leaves some out. The data show about 240,000 clones, about 85% seen once. Sequencing was carried out using peripheral blood. These receptors were obtained from a man aged 55 to 70 who had recovered from COVID-19.

The rearrangement uses TRBV11-1 and TRBJ1-1, with D perhaps TRBD1 (6 bases). Germline-derived CDR1 and CDR2 are SGHAT and FQDESV (reference sequence). The CDR3 is 15 amino acids. The V end was cut by 0 bases, the J end by 2 bases, with 10 bases between. The CDR3 protein is CASSLAGTSNTEAFF. The CDR3 DNA follows: TGTGCCAGCAGCTTAGCCGGGACATCTAACACTGAAGCTTTCTTT.

In this sample, this clone turned up a few times. This rearrangement joins TRBV6-5 to TRBJ1-5; TRBD1 might be the D (6 bases). The length of the CDR3 is 15 residues. V was cut by 8 bases and J by 1 base, with 15 bases left in between. The germline V gene encodes CDR1 MNHEY and CDR2 SVGAGI. The CDR3: CASRFLTGSNQPQHF. As DNA, the CDR3 is TGTGCCAGCCGTTTCTTGACAGGAAGCAATCAGCCCCAGCATTTT.

The chain uses TRBV19 and TRBJ2-3; 8 bases are a match to TRBD1. Germline V gene lookup returns CDR1 LNHDA and CDR2 SQIVND (reference sequence). The CDR3 is made up of 17 amino acids. Trimming cost V 3 bases and J 4 bases; bases outside gene matches: 12. CDR3 bases: TGTGCCAGTAGTATCCGTGGGCAGGGGGCGCGGTCAGATACGCAGTATTTT. This encodes CASSIRGQGARSDTQYF.

The chain combines TRBV30 with TRBJ1-6, with D possibly TRBD1 on 5 matching bases. This CDR3 is built from 15 residues. CDR1 and CDR2 (germline): GTSNPN, SVGIG (reference sequence). Trimming pared 1 base from V and 7 bases from J, leaving 14 bases between. The CDR3 nucleotides are TGTGCCTGGAGTGAACTTGGGGCCAGCAATTCACCCCTCCACTTT. Its translation: CAWSELGASNSPLHF.

The genes are TRBV18 and TRBJ1-5, with no clear D. In germline, CDR1 is KGHSH, CDR2 LQKENI. The V end lost 6 bases, the J end lost 2 bases, and 14 bases lay between the germline ends. The length of the CDR3 is 15 residues. CDR3 in amino acids: CASSPLQRGNQPQHF. The CDR3 DNA reads as TGTGCCAGCTCCCCGTTGCAGAGGGGCAATCAGCCCCAGCATTTT.

CDR3 sequence: CASSYSSGGSYEQYV. CDR3 nucleotide sequence: TGTGCCAGCAGTTACTCTAGCGGGGGCTCCTACGAGCAGTACGTC. This chain links TRBV6-6 with TRBJ2-7; TRBD2 matches at 9 bases. Germline CDR1 reads MNHNY; CDR2 reads SVGAGI (reference sequence). The CDR3 is 15 amino acids. The V gene end was trimmed by 0 bases and the J gene end by 0 bases; junction bases not matched to a gene: 0.

The chain joins TRBV6-2 or TRBV6-3 to TRBJ2-3; 9 bases line up with TRBD1. The V gene end was trimmed by 2 bases and the J gene end by 5 bases; junction bases not matched to a gene: 8. The germline gives CDR1 MNHEY, CDR2 SVGEGT. CDR3 length: 16 residues. In nucleotides, the CDR3 is TGTGCCAGCAGTTACGTCCCGGGACAGGGAGTAGATACGCAGTATTTT. Translating gives CASSYVPGQGVDTQYF.

The chain links TRBV7-9 to TRBJ1-1, with D maybe TRBD1 (5 bases). Germline V gene data show CDR1 as SEHNR and CDR2 as FQNEAQ (reference sequence). The CDR3 extends over 13 amino acids. Trimming pared 2 bases from V and 4 bases from J, leaving 8 bases between. CDR3 region: CASSLIGATEAFF. DNA for the CDR3: TGTGCCAGCAGCTTAATAGGGGCCACTGAAGCTTTCTTT. Full variable domain (rest looked up from reference TRBV7-9 and TRBJ1-1): DTGVSQNPRHKITKRGQNVTFRCDPISEHNRLYWYRQTLGQGPEFLTYFQNEAQLEKSRLLSDRFSAERPKGSFSTLEIQRTEQGDSAMYLCASSLIGATEAFFGQGTRLTVV.

The V and J genes are TRBV25-1 and TRBJ1-6; TRBD1 agrees at 7 bases. Germline V gene data show CDR1 as MGHDK and CDR2 as SYGVNS. The length of the CDR3 is 10 residues. Unmatched junction bases numbered 5, after V lost 8 bases and J lost 16 bases. The CDR3 is CASQGTELHF. Written as DNA, the CDR3 is TGTGCCAGCCAAGGGACAGAGCTCCACTTT.

This rearrangement joins TRBV29-1 to TRBJ2-4; possible D gene TRBD2, 5 bases. The V gene's germline CDR1 is SQVTM and CDR2 ANQGSEA. The CDR3 length is 12 residues. Trimming removed 2 bases from V and 8 bases from J, with 10 bases in between. The DNA of the CDR3 is TGCAGCGTTGAATACCCGCGGGACATTCAGTACTTC. Translated: CSVEYPRDIQYF.

The CDR3 region is CASSLSGSSYNEQFF. The CDR3 region has the DNA TGCGCCAGCAGCCTTAGCGGGAGCTCCTACAATGAGCAGTTCTTC. This sequence joins TRBV4-1 and TRBJ2-1, with TRBD2 matching over 9 bases. Germline CDR1 and CDR2: MGHRA and YSYEKL. This CDR3 is built from 15 residues. Trimming cost V 4 bases and J 0 bases; bases outside gene matches: 1.

The V call is TRBV5-5, the J call TRBJ2-7, with a possible D match to TRBD2 (6 bases). Trimming removed 2 bases from V and 2 bases from J, with 8 bases in between. Germline lookup yields CDR1 SGHKS and CDR2 YYEKEE (reference sequence). The CDR3 covers 13 residues. The CDR3 DNA reads as TGTGCCAGCAGCTTCGGCGGGACCTACGAGCAGTACGTC. Protein product: CASSFGGTYEQYV.

This chain connects TRBV7-9 to TRBJ2-5; D unclear. The ends were cut back, 2 bases at V and 3 bases at J, with 7 bases in the middle. In germline, CDR1 is SEHNR, CDR2 FQNEAQ (reference sequence). This CDR3 is built from 13 residues. In DNA, the CDR3 is TGTGCCAGCAGCTTAATCCCAGAAGAGACCCAGTACTTC. Protein sequence: CASSLIPEETQYF.

This sequence joins TRBV7-8 and TRBJ2-1, with 14 bases aligning to TRBD2. The CDR3 runs 16 residues. Trimming cost V 1 base and J 8 bases; bases outside gene matches: 4. The germline gives CDR1 SGHVS, CDR2 FQNEAQ. CDR3 protein: CASSLETSGGAYEQFF. For the CDR3, the DNA is TGTGCCAGCAGCTTAGAGACTAGCGGGGGGGCGTATGAGCAGTTCTTC. Full variable domain (rest looked up from reference TRBV7-8 and TRBJ2-1): GAGVSQSPRYKVAKRGQDVALRCDPISGHVSLFWYQQALGQGPEFLTYFQNEAQLDKSGLPSDRFFAERPEGSVSTLKIQRTQQEDSAVYLCASSLETSGGAYEQFFGPGTRLTVL.

The V gene is TRBV9, the J gene TRBJ2-4; TRBD2 might be the D (6 bases). The germline V gene has CDR1 SGDLS and CDR2 YYNGEE. The V and J ends lost 0 bases and 8 bases respectively, with 18 bases between them. This CDR3 has 16 residues. CDR3 nucleotides: TGTGCCAGCAGCGTAGATGTGGGGGGACCAGTCGACATTCAGTACTTC. This encodes CASSVDVGGPVDIQYF. Variable domain in full (rest from reference TRBV9 and TRBJ2-4): DSGVTQTPKHLITATGQRVTLRCSPRSGDLSVYWYQQSLDQGLQFLIQYYNGEERAKGNILERFSAQQFPDLHSELNLSSLELGDSALYFCASSVDVGGPVDIQYFGAGTRLSVL.

This clone was seen only once. The genes are TRBV11-2 and TRBJ2-1, with 9 bases aligning to TRBD2. The CDR3 totals 15 residues. Trimming removed 4 bases from V and 2 bases from J; junction bases left unmatched: 3. CDR1 is SGHAT and CDR2 is FQNNGV in the germline V gene. CDR3 protein: CASSSAGGTYNEQFF. For the CDR3, the DNA is TGTGCCAGCAGCTCAGCGGGGGGAACCTACAATGAGCAGTTCTTC.

V is TRBV3-1 (or the pseudogene TRBV3-2) and J is TRBJ2-5, with 8 bases that match TRBD2. CDR3 length: 15 residues. J gave up 5 bases and V 1 base, and 6 bases lay outside the gene matches. Germline V gene data show CDR1 as LGHDT and CDR2 as YNNKEL (reference sequence). This CDR3 reads CASSQGASGLETQYF. The DNA of the CDR3 is TGTGCCAGCAGCCAAGGGGCTAGCGGGTTGGAGACCCAGTACTTC.

This chain connects TRBV5-6 to TRBJ1-1; possibly TRBD1 for D (5 bases). V was trimmed by 4 bases and J by 1 base, leaving 17 bases between them. Germline CDR1 SGHDT, CDR2 YYEEEE. CDR3 length equals 16 residues. The CDR3 region has the DNA TGTGCCAGCAGCACGGGACTGCCCTCGGGGAACACTGAAGCTTTCTTT. This sequence encodes CASSTGLPSGNTEAFF.

The chain is built from TRBV30 and TRBJ2-1; 9 nucleotides agree with TRBD2. Germline V gene lookup returns CDR1 GTSNPN and CDR2 SVGIG (reference sequence). With 6 bases clipped from V and 4 bases from J, the junction kept 4 bases outside the gene matches. This CDR3 contains 13 residues. The chain's CDR3 is CACSGGPYNEQFF. The CDR3 coding sequence is TGTGCCTGTAGCGGGGGCCCTTACAATGAGCAGTTCTTC.

The chain carries TRBV7-2 and TRBJ2-5, with D perhaps matching TRBD1 (6 bases). There are 16 residues in the CDR3. In germline, CDR1 is SGHTA, CDR2 FQGNSA. Trimming stripped 1 base from V and 5 bases from J, with 17 bases between. CDR3 amino acids: CASSLGQVTFGETQYF. The CDR3, as DNA: TGTGCCAGCAGCTTAGGACAGGTGACATTTGGGGAGACCCAGTACTTC.

The rearrangement uses TRBV21-1 and TRBJ1-1. TRBV21-1 is described as a pseudogene. This CDR3 has 17 residues. The CDR3 coding sequence is TGTGCCAGCGGAACGGGAGCCGGCTACCCCCTGAACACTGAAGCTTTCTTT. Translation: CASGTGAGYPLNTEAFF.

The V and J genes are TRBV30 and TRBJ1-1; D is perhaps TRBD1 (6 bases). V was shortened by 0 bases and J by 11 bases, with 13 bases between the two germline ends. The germline V gene encodes CDR1 GTSNPN and CDR2 SVGIG (reference sequence). The CDR3 extends over 12 amino acids. The CDR3 spells CAWSVRGFLAFF. CDR3 sequence (DNA): TGTGCCTGGAGTGTAAGGGGGTTCTTGGCTTTCTTT.

This clone came up once. V is TRBV27 and J is TRBJ1-6; maybe TRBD1 (6 bases). Trimming pared 7 bases from V and 10 bases from J, leaving 20 bases between. Germline CDR1 and CDR2: MNHEY and SMNVEV (reference sequence). The CDR3 spans 15 residues. CDR3 loop: CASNGLQGAKSPLHF. CDR3 sequence (DNA): TGTGCCAGCAACGGTTTACAGGGAGCGAAGTCACCCCTCCACTTT.

The chain uses TRBV5-1 and TRBJ1-2; 7 positions match TRBD1. Germline-derived CDR1 and CDR2 are SGHRS and YFSETQ. Germline trimming cut 3 bases from V and 2 bases from J; bases unmatched to any gene: 7. The CDR3 contains 15 residues. CDR3 in amino acids: CASSSIPGQNYGYTF. In DNA form, the CDR3 reads TGCGCCAGCAGCTCCATACCGGGACAGAACTATGGCTACACCTTC.

The chain employs TRBV19 and TRBJ2-5, with D maybe TRBD1 (7 bases). V shed 6 bases and J shed 1 base, with 12 bases lying between them. Germline V CDR1 and CDR2: LNHDA, SQIVND (reference sequence). CDR3 length: 14 residues. The CDR3 nucleotides read TGTGCCAGTAGGGCTCAGGGGGGCCAAGAGACCCAGTACTTC. It is translated as CASRAQGGQETQYF.

The CDR3 region is CASSLARGGETQYF. In DNA form, the CDR3 reads TGTGCCAGCAGCTTAGCCAGGGGTGGAGAGACCCAGTACTTC. This chain links TRBV11-2 with TRBJ2-5, with a possible D match to TRBD1 (6 bases). CDR3 size: 14 residues. Germline CDR1 is SGHAT and CDR2 is FQNNGV. V was cut by 1 base and J by 4 bases, with 10 bases left in between.

The V gene is TRBV20-1, the J gene TRBJ1-5, with D hard to call. V was pared by 3 bases and J by 2 bases, with 2 bases between. CDR1 DFQATT and CDR2 SNEGSKA come from the germline V gene (reference sequence). This CDR3 spans 11 amino acids. CDR3 loop: CSASGNQPQHF. The DNA of the CDR3 is TGCAGTGCTAGCGGCAATCAGCCCCAGCATTTT.

This clone came up once. This chain links TRBV9 with TRBJ1-2; 9 bases align to TRBD1. In germline, CDR1 is SGDLS, CDR2 YYNGEE. V shed 4 bases, J shed 6 bases, and the junction held 4 bases outside the gene matches. This CDR3 region has 13 residues. The CDR3, as DNA: TGTGCCAGCAGCCCGACAGGGGGTGATGGCTACACCTTC. The encoded protein is CASSPTGGDGYTF.

The chain links TRBV6-5 to TRBJ1-5; possible D gene TRBD1, 5 bases. The CDR3 sequence is 13 residues long. Germline assignment: CDR1 MNHEY and CDR2 SVGAGI. Trimming shortened V by 5 bases and J by 3 bases, and 8 bases separated the two germline ends. This CDR3 is CASSRGDNQPQHF. CDR3 bases: TGTGCCAGCAGTCGGGGGGACAATCAGCCCCAGCATTTT.

J is TRBJ2-1 and V is TRBV7-9; weak D call: TRBD1 (6 bases). CDR1 is SEHNR, CDR2 FQNEAQ, per germline (reference sequence). The V gene lost 5 bases and the J gene lost 0 bases, with 11 bases spanning the gap. This CDR3 contains 15 residues. The CDR3 sequence is CASSQRQASYNEQFF. The CDR3 DNA follows: TGTGCCAGCAGCCAAAGACAGGCCTCCTACAATGAGCAGTTCTTC. The whole variable domain, filled in from reference TRBV7-9 and TRBJ2-1, reads DTGVSQNPRHKITKRGQNVTFRCDPISEHNRLYWYRQTLGQGPEFLTYFQNEAQLEKSRLLSDRFSAERPKGSFSTLEIQRTEQGDSAMYLCASSQRQASYNEQFFGPGTRLTVL.

Of note for this clone: The same CDR3 can be traced to other DNA sequences in this sample. This chain uses TRBV2 with TRBJ2-5, with a possible D match to TRBD2 (7 bases). The CDR3 covers 15 residues. Germline lookup yields CDR1 SNHLY and CDR2 FYNNEI. Deletions cut 3 bases from V and 5 bases from J, with 16 bases between. The CDR3 DNA sequence: TGTGCCAGCAGTGATCGGGGGGCTAGAGGGGAGACCCAGTACTTC. It yields the protein CASSDRGARGETQYF.